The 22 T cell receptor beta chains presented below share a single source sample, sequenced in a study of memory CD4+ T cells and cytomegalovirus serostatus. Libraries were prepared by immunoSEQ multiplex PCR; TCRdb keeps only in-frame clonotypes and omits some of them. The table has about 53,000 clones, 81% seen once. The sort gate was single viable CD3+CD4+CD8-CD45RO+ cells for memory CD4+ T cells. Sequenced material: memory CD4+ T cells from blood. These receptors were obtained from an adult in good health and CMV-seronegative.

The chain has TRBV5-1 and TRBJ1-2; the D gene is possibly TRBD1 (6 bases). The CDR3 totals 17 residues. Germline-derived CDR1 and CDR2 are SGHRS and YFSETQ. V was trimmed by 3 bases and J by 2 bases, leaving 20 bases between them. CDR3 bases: TGCGCCAGCAGCTCGGGACAAGGGTGGATCTCAAACTATGGCTACACCTTC. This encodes CASSSGQGWISNYGYTF.

The CDR3 nucleotides read TGTGCCAGCGCTCCGGCCATCTCTGGGGCCAACGTCCTGACTTTC. Its protein is CASAPAISGANVLTF. This rearrangement joins TRBV28 to TRBJ2-6; D is unresolved. This CDR3 comprises 15 residues. Per germline, CDR1 MDHEN and CDR2 SYDVKM. V lost 8 bases, J lost 0 bases, and 11 bases lay in between.

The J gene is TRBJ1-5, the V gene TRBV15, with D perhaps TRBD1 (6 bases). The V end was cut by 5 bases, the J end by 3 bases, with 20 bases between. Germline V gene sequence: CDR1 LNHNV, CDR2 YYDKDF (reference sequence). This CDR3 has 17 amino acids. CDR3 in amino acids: CATSFYRVAGDNQPQHF. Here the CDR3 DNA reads TGTGCCACCAGCTTTTACAGGGTTGCGGGGGACAATCAGCCCCAGCATTTT.

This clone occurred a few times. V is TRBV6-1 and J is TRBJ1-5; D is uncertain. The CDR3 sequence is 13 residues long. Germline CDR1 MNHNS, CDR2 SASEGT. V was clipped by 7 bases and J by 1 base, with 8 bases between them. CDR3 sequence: CASMAVSNQPQHF. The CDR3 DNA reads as TGTGCCAGCATGGCGGTGAGCAATCAGCCCCAGCATTTT.

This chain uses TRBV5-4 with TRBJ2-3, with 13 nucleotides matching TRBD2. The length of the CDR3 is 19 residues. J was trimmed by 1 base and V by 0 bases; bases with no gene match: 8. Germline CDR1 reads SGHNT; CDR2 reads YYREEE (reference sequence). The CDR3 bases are TGTGCCAGCAGCTTGGGGACTAGCGGGAGTCGGTTGGGCACAGATACGCAGTATTTT. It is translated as CASSLGTSGSRLGTDTQYF.

The CDR3 protein is CASSQQGSLNEQFF. CDR3 nucleotide sequence: TGTGCCAGCAGCCAACAGGGGAGCCTGAATGAGCAGTTCTTC. The chain joins TRBV4-2 to TRBJ2-1; D might be TRBD1 (6 bases). V was trimmed by 2 bases and J by 7 bases, leaving 12 bases between them. The CDR3 sequence is 14 residues long. Germline V gives CDR1 LGHNA, CDR2 YNFKEQ.

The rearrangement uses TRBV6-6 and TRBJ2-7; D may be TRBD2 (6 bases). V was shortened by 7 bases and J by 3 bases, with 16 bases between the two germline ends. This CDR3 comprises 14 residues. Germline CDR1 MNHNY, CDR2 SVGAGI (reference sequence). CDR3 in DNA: TGTGCCAGCAAACTATCTGCGGGGAACTACGAGCAGTACTTC. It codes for CASKLSAGNYEQYF.

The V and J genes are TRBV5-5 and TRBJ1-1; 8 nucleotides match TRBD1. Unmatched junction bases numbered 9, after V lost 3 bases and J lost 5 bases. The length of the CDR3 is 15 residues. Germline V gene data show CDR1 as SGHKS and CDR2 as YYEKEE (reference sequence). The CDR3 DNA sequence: TGTGCCAGCAGCTCTCCCCAGGGGGCGAAGACTGAAGCTTTCTTT. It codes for CASSSPQGAKTEAFF.

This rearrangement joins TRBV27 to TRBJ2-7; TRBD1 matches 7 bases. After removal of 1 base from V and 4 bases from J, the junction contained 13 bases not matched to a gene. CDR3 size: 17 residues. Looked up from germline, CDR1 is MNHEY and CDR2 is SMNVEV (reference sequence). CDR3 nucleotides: TGTGCCAGCAGTTTATTCGGGCGACAGGGCAACATGTACGAGCAGTACTTC. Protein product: CASSLFGRQGNMYEQYF.

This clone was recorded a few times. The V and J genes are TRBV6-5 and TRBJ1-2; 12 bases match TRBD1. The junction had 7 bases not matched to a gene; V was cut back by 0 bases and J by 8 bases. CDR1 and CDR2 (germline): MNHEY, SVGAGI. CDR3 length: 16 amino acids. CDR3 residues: CASSYSTGQGAEGYTF. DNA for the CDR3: TGTGCCAGCAGTTACTCCACGGGACAGGGGGCGGAAGGCTACACCTTC.

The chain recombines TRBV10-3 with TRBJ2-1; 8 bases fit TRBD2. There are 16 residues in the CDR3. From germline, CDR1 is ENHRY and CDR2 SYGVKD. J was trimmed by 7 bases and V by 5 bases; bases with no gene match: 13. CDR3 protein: CAISQRGTGGVNEQFF. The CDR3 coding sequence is TGTGCCATCAGTCAGAGGGGGACGGGAGGGGTGAATGAGCAGTTCTTC.

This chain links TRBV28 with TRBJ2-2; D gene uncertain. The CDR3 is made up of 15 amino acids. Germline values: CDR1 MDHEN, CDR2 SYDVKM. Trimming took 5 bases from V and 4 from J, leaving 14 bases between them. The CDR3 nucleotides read TGTGCCAGCAGTCCCATTGCCGGTGGCACCGGGGAGCTGTTTTTT. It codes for CASSPIAGGTGELFF.

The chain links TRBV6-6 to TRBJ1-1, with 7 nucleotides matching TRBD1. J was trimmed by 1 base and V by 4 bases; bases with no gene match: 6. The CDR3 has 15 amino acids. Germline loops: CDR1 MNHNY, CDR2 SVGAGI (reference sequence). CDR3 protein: CASSLLQGKNTEAFF. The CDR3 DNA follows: TGTGCCAGCAGTTTGCTACAGGGGAAGAACACTGAAGCTTTCTTT.

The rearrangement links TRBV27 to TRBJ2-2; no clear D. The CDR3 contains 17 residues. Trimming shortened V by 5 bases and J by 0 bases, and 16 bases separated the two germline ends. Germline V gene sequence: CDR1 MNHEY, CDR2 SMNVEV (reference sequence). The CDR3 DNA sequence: TGTGCCAGCAGTATCCCGGTTTCAGGATCGAACACCGGGGAGCTGTTTTTT. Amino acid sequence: CASSIPVSGSNTGELFF.

The CDR3 coding sequence is TGTGCCAGCAGCTTAACAACCCGGACAGCGCGAGAGAGCAATCAGCCCCAGCATTTT. It yields the protein CASSLTTRTARESNQPQHF. This chain connects TRBV7-8 to TRBJ1-5, with D tentatively TRBD1 (6 bases). CDR3 length equals 19 residues. Per the germline V gene, CDR1 is SGHVS and CDR2 is FQNEAQ. Trimming pared 2 bases from V and 1 base from J, leaving 21 bases between.

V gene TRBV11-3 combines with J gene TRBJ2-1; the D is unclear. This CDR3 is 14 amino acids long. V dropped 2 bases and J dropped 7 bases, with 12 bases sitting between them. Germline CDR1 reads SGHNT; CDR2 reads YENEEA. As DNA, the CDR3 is TGTGCCAGCAGCTTAACTTCTTTCCCGAATGAGCAGTTCTTC. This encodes CASSLTSFPNEQFF.

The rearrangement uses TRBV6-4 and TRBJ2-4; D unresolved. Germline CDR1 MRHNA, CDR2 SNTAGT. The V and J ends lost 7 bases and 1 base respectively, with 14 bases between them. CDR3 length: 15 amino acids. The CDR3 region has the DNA TGTGCCAGCACACCTAAGGCCCCGGCCAAAAACATTCAGTACTTC. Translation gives CASTPKAPAKNIQYF.

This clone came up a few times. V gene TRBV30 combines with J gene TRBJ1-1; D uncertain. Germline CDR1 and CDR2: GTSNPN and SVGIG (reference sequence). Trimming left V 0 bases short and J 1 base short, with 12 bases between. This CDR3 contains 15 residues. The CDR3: CAWSVLYGRNTEAFF. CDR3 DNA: TGTGCCTGGAGTGTACTTTATGGGCGGAACACTGAAGCTTTCTTT.

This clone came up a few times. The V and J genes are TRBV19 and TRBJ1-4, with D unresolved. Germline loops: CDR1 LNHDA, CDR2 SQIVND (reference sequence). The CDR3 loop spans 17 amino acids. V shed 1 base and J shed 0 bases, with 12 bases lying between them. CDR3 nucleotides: TGTGCCAGTAGTATAGGAGGACCGGCTGCAACTAATGAAAAACTGTTTTTT. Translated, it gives CASSIGGPAATNEKLFF.

The CDR3 DNA sequence: TGTGCCAGCAGCCCGGGACGGCCGCAAACTAACTATGGCTACACCTTC. Residues: CASSPGRPQTNYGYTF. J is TRBJ1-2 and V is TRBV5-4, with D possibly matching TRBD1 (5 bases). The V and J ends lost 4 bases and 0 bases respectively, with 16 bases between them. This CDR3 has 16 residues. Per the germline V gene, CDR1 is SGHNT and CDR2 is YYREEE (reference sequence).

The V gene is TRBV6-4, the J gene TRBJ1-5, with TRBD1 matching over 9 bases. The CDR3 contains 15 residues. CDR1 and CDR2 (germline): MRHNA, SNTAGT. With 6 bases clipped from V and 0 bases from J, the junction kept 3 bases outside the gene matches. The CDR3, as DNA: TGTGCCAGCAGAAGACAGGGGGGTAGCAATCAGCCCCAGCATTTT. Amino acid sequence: CASRRQGGSNQPQHF.

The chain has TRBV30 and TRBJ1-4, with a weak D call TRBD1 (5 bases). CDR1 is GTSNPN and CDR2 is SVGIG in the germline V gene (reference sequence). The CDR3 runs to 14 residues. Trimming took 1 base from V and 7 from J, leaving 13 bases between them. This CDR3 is CAWSEGGTGEKLFF. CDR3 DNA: TGTGCCTGGAGTGAGGGAGGGACGGGTGAAAAACTGTTTTTT.